This T cell receptor (beta chain) emerged from a study of cytomegalovirus exposure and HLA in healthy donors. Regarding the study as a whole: Across HLA loci, a later analysis found differing TCR association rates, with DRB1 most and HLA-C fewest. With later analysis, a missense DCLRE1C variant became linked to TCR beta V- and J-gene trimming. Later analysis indicated greater clonal expansion among HLA-associated TCR beta chains than among equally common other chains. Researchers catalogued about 160 TCR beta chains as cytomegalovirus-associated.

Germline loops: CDR1 MDHEN, CDR2 SYDVKM. Losses at the gene ends were 5 bases for V and 7 bases for J; bases not matched to a gene: 5. This CDR3 spans 13 amino acids. A word on this clone: Its antigen remains unknown.

Primers for the PCR totalled 60 Vbeta and 13 Jbeta. The method was immunoSEQ multiplex PCR; TCRdb's version includes in-frame clones alone and lacks a portion of them. The sample shows some 180,000 clones, 60% to 85% of them seen only once. The specimen sequenced was PBMCs. The receptor was derived from a man younger than 30 in good health and CMV-seronegative. The V and J genes are TRBV28 and TRBJ2-5; 9 bases map to TRBD2. CDR3 DNA sequence: TGTGCCAGCAGTCCTAGCGGGGTTGGGACCCAGTACTTC. Translated, it gives CASSPSGVGTQYF.